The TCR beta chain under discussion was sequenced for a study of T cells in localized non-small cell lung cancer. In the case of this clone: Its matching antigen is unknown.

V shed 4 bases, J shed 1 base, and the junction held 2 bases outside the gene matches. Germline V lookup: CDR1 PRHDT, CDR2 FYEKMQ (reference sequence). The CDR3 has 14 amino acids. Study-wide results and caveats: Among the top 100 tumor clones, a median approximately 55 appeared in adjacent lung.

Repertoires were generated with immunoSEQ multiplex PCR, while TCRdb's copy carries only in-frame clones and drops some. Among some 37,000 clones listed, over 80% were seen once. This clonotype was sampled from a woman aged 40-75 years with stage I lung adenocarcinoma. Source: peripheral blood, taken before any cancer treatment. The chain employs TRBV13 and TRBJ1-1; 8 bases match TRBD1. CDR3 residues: CASSSGTGNTEAFF. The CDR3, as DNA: TGTGCCAGCAGCTCCGGGACAGGGAACACTGAAGCTTTCTTT. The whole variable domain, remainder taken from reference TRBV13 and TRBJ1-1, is AAGVIQSPRHLIKEKRETATLKCYPIPRHDTVYWYQQGPGQDPQFLISFYEKMQSDKGSIPDRFSAQQFSDYHSELNMSSLELGDSALYFCASSSGTGNTEAFFGQGTRLTVV.